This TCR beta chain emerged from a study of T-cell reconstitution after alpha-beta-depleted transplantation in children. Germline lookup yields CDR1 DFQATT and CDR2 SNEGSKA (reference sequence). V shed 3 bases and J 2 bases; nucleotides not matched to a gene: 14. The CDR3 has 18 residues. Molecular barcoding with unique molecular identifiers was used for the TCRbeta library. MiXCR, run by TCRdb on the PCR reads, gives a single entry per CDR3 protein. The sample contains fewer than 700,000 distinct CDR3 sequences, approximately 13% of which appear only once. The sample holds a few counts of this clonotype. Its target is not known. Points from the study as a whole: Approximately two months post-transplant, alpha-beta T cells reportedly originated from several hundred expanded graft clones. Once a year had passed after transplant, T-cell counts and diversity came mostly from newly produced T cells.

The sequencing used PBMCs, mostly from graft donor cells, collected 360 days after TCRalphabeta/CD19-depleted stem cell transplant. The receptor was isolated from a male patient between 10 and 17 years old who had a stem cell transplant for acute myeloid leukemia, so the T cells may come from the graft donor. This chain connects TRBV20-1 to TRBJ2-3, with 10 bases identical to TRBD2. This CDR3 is CSARSILAGDLFTDTQYF. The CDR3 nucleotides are TGCAGTGCTAGGTCAATCCTAGCGGGAGATTTGTTCACAGATACGCAGTATTTT.